What follows describes a single T cell receptor (beta chain). Sequencing was performed with immunoSEQ multiplex PCR; in TCRdb, only in-frame clones are kept and a portion is missing. The table records 300,000 or so clones, approximately 79% of them present only once. This entry is derived from a study of shared clonotypes between healthy human individuals. Deletions cut 1 base from V and 1 base from J, with 17 bases between. The CDR3 length is 17 residues. Germline V gene sequence: CDR1 SGHRS, CDR2 YFSETQ. This TCR was recovered from a man aged 25 to 45 in good health. The chain links TRBV5-1 to TRBJ1-1; no firm D call. Sample: memory CD4+ T cells sorted from blood. Subset denoted: CD45RA-negative fraction. The CDR3, as DNA: TGCGCCAGCAGCTTGAACTTCGGGGTGGACGGGAACACTGAAGCTTTCTTT. As protein: CASSLNFGVDGNTEAFF.